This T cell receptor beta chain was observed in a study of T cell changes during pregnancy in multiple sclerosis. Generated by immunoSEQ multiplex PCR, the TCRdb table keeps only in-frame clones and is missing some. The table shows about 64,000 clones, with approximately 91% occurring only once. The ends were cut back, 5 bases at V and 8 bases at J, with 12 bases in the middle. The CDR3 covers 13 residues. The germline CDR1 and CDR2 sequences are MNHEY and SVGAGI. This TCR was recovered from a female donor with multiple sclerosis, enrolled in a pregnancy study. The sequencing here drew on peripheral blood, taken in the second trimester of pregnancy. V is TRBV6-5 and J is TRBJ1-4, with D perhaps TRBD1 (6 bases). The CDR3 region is CASSPLTGEKLFF. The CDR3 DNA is TGTGCCAGCAGTCCCCTGACAGGCGAAAAACTGTTTTTT.